The 2 T cell receptor beta chains in this list originate from one sample, sequenced in a study of neurological immune-mediated disorders. Time point defined: longitudinal time-point 2. TCRdb re-called the 5' RACE reads with MiXCR, one entry per CDR3 protein. The sample yields under 50,000 distinct CDR3 sequences, around 13% seen once. The sequenced material came from PBMCs. These receptors were obtained from a male donor with HTLV-1-associated myelopathy (HAM/TSP).

This clonotype was observed at least ten times. V and J are TRBV6-5 and TRBJ2-5; unclear D gene. V was shortened by 6 bases and J by 0 bases, with 11 bases between the two germline ends. The germline V gene has CDR1 MNHEY and CDR2 SVGAGI. CDR3 size: 14 residues. The CDR3 DNA reads as TGTGCCAGCAGACCCGGACGGGACCAAGAGACCCAGTACTTC. Amino acid sequence: CASRPGRDQETQYF.

This clonotype was picked up many times. This rearrangement joins TRBV5-1 to TRBJ2-7; D remains unclear. Trimming left V 0 bases short and J 0 bases short, with 13 bases between. The CDR3 totals 16 residues. Germline CDR1 and CDR2: SGHRS and YFSETQ. CDR3 region: CASSLGPSDISYEQYF. The DNA for the CDR3 is TGCGCCAGCAGCTTGGGACCCTCCGACATCTCCTACGAGCAGTACTTC. The full variable domain, in which reference TRBV5-1 and TRBJ2-7 provide the parts outside the CDR3, is KAGVTQTPRYLIKTRGQQVTLSCSPISGHRSVSWYQQTPGQGLQFLFEYFSETQRNKGNFPGRFSGRQFSNSRSEMNVSTLELGDSALYLCASSLGPSDISYEQYFGPGTRLTVT.